The present entry profiles one T cell receptor (beta chain) with its context. Germline CDR1 and CDR2: LGHNA and YSLEER. This CDR3 comprises 17 residues. V dropped 0 bases and J dropped 1 base, with 14 bases sitting between them. This record belongs to a study of tumour-infiltrating T cells in Burkitt lymphoma. About the study: Patients covered every epidemiological subtype of Burkitt lymphoma. Productive clonality predicted overall and progression-free survival.

Sequenced by immunoSEQ multiplex PCR; TCRdb stores in-frame clones only, minus some. The sample holds around 180 clones, 30% to 35% seen once. The sequenced sample consisted of tumor tissue. The chain recombines TRBV4-3 with TRBJ2-3; possible D gene TRBD2, 7 bases. The origin of this receptor is a human donor with Burkitt lymphoma. The CDR3 DNA follows: TGCGCCAGCAGCCAAGATGGCGGGGGCCCCGGCACAGATACGCAGTATTTT. Translated: CASSQDGGGPGTDTQYF.